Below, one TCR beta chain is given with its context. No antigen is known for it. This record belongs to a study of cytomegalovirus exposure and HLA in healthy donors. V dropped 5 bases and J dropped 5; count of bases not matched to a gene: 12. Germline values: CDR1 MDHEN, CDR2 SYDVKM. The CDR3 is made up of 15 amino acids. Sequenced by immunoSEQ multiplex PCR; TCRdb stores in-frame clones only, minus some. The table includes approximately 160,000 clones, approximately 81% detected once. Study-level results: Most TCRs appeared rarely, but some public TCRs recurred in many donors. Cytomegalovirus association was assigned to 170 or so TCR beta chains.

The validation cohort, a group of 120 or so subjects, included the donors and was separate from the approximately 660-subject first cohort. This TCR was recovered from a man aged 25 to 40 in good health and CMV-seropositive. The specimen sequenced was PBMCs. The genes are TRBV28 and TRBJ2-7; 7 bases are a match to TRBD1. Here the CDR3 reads CASSNPPDRVDEQYF. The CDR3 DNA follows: TGTGCCAGCAGTAACCCCCCCGACAGGGTGGACGAGCAGTACTTC. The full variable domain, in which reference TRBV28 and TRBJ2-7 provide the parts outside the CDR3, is DVKVTQSSRYLVKRTGEKVFLECVQDMDHENMFWYRQDPGLGLRLIYFSYDVKMKEKGDIPEGYSVSREKKERFSLILESASTNQTSMYLCASSNPPDRVDEQYFGPGTRLTVT.